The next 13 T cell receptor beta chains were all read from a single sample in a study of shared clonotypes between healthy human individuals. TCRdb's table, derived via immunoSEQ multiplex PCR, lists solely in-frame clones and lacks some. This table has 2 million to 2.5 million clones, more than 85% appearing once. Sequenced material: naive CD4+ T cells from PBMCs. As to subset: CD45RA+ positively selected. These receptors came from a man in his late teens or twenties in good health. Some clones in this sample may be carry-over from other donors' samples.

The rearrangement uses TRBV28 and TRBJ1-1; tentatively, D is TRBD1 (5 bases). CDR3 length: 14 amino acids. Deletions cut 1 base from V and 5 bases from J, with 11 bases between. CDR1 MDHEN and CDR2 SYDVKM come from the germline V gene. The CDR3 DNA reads TGTGCCAGCAGTTTATCAGGCAGGGAGACTGAAGCTTTCTTT. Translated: CASSLSGRETEAFF.

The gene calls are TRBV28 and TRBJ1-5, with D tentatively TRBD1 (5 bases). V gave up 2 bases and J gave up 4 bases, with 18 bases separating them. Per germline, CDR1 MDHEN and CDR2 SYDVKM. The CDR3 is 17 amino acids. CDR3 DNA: TGTGCCAGCAGTTTAGGCAGGGATGTGTGGTTTAATCAGCCCCAGCATTTT. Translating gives CASSLGRDVWFNQPQHF.

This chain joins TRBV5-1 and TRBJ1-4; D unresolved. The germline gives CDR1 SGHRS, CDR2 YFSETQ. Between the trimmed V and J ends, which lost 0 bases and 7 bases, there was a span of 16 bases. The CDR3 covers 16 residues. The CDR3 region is CASSLGLEVRSEKLFF. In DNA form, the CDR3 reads TGCGCCAGCAGCTTGGGGTTAGAGGTTAGGAGTGAAAAACTGTTTTTT.

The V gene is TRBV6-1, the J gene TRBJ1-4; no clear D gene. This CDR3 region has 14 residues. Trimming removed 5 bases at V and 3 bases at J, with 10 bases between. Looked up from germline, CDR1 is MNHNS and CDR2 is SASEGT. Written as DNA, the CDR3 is TGTGCCAGCAGTCCAGGACCTTCTAATGAAAAACTGTTTTTT. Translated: CASSPGPSNEKLFF.

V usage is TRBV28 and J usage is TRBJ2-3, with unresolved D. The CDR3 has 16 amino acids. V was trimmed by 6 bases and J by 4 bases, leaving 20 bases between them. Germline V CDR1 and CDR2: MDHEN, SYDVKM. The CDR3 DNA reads TGTGCCAGCAGCCCGAGACCCCGCCCACCTGCAGATACGCAGTATTTT. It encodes CASSPRPRPPADTQYF.

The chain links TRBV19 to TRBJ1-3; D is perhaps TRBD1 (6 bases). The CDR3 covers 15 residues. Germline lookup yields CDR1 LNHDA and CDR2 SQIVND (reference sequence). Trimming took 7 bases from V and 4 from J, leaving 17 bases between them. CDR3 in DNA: TGTGCCAGTAATCGACAACAGGGTAACGGAAACACCATATATTTT. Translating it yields CASNRQQGNGNTIYF.

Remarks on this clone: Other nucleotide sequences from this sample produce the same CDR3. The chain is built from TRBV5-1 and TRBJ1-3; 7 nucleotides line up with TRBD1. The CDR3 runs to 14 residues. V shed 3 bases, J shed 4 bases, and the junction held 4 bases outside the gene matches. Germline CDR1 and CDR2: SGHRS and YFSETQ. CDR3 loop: CASSSGTAGNTIYF. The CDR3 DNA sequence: TGCGCCAGCAGCTCCGGGACAGCCGGAAACACCATATATTTT.

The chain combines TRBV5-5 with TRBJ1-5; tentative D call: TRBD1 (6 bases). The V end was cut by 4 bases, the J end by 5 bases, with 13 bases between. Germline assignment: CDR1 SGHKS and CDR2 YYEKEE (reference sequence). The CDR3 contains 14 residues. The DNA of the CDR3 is TGTGCCAGCAGCCACGGACAGCCCGATCAGCCCCAGCATTTT. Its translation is CASSHGQPDQPQHF.

The CDR3 loop is CASSSGDSPRGEQYF. CDR3 sequence (DNA): TGTGCCAGCAGCTCCGGGGACTCCCCAAGGGGAGAGCAGTACTTC. J is TRBJ2-7 and V is TRBV5-5; D is possibly TRBD2 (6 bases). The germline V gene encodes CDR1 SGHKS and CDR2 YYEKEE (reference sequence). Trimming left V 3 bases short and J 7 bases short, with 20 bases between. The CDR3 runs 15 residues. Full variable domain (remainder filled in from reference TRBV5-5 and TRBJ2-7): DAGVTQSPTHLIKTRGQQVTLRCSPISGHKSVSWYQQVLGQGPQFIFQYYEKEERGRGNFPDRFSARQFPNYSSELNVNALLLGDSALYLCASSSGDSPRGEQYFGPGTRLTVT.

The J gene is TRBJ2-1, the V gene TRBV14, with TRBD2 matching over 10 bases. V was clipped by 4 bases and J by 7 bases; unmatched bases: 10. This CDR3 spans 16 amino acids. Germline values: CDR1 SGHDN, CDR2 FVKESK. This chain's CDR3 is CASSRDPSGRANEQFF. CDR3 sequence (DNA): TGTGCCAGCAGCCGCGACCCCAGCGGGAGGGCAAATGAGCAGTTCTTC.

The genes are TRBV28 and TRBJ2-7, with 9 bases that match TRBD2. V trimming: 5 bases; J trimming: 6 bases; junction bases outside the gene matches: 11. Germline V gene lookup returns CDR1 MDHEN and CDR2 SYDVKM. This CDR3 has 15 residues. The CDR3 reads CASSPLAGDSGEQYF. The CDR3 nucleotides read TGTGCCAGCAGTCCCTTAGCGGGAGATAGCGGCGAGCAGTACTTC.

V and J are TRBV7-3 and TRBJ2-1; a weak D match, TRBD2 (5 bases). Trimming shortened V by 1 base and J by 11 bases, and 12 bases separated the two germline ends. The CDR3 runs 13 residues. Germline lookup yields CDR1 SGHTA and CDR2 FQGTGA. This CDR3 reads CASSLMASFQQFF. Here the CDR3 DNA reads TGTGCCAGCAGCTTAATGGCTAGCTTCCAGCAGTTCTTC.

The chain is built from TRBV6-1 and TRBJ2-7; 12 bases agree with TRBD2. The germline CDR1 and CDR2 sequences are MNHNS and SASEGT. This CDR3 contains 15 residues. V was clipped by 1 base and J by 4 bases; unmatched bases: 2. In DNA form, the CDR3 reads TGTGCCAGCAGTGAAGGGACTAGCGGGATGTACGAGCAGTACTTC. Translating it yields CASSEGTSGMYEQYF.